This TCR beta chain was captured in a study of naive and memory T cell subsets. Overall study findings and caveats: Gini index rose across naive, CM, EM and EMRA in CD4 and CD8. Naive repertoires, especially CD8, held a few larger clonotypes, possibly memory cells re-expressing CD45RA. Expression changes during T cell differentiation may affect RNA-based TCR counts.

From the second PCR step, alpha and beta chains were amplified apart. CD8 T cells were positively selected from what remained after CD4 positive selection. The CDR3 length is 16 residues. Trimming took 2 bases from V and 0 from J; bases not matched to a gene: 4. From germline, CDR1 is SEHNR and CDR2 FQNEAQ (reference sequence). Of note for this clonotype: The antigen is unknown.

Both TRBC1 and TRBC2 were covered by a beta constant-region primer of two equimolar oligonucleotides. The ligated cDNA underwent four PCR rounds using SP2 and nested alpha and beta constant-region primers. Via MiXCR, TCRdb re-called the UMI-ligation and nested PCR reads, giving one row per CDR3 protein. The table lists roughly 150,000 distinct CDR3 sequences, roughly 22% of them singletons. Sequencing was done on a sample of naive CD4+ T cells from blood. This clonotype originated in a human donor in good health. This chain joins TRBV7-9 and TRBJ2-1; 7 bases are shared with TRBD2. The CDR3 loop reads CASSLSGGSSYNEQFF. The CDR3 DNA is TGTGCCAGCAGCTTATCGGGAGGCAGCTCCTACAATGAGCAGTTCTTC. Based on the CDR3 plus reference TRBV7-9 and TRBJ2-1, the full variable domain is DTGVSQNPRHKITKRGQNVTFRCDPISEHNRLYWYRQTLGQGPEFLTYFQNEAQLEKSRLLSDRFSAERPKGSFSTLEIQRTEQGDSAMYLCASSLSGGSSYNEQFFGPGTRLTVL.